This TCR beta chain was observed in a study of identical twins. Study findings and constraints: Conclusions were drawn cross-sectionally by statistical analysis, without following the same donors. Analyses of zero insertions could be partly confounded by invariant MAIT and iNKT cells.

Carrying unique molecular identifiers, the cDNA also gained a universal primer site through template switching. MiXCR, applied by TCRdb to the 5' RACE reads, yields one record per CDR3 protein. The top ten clones hold about 3.9% of a sample with some 250,000 distinct CDR3 sequences, roughly 12% of them seen once. This CDR3 comprises 15 residues. The J segment lost 4 bases and the V segment lost 3 bases, leaving 7 bases of the junction unmatched. Germline loops: CDR1 LGHDT, CDR2 YNNKEL (reference sequence). Turning to this clonotype: Its antigen is unidentified.

These data were also reused for a study on yellow fever vaccine responses in identical twins. Turning to that study: Reportedly, the T cell response mounted by twins to vaccine seemed partly convergent, partly personalized.

V gene TRBV3-1 combines with J gene TRBJ1-1; TRBD1 aligns across 8 bases. The sample taken for sequencing was memory (CD45RO+) T cells sorted from blood. The origin of this receptor is a woman aged 18-29 years in good health. The CDR3 region is CASSHLAGGRTEAFF. In nucleotides, the CDR3 is TGTGCCAGCAGCCACCTGGCAGGGGGCCGCACTGAAGCTTTCTTT.